A selection of T cell receptor beta chains follows, all from one sample in a study of regulatory T cells in long-lasting Graves disease. TCRdb re-called the multiplex PCR reads with MiXCR, one entry per CDR3 protein. The sample yields 300,000 to 450,000 distinct CDR3 sequences, 15% to 17% seen once. The material sequenced was peripheral blood mononuclear cells (PBMCs), taken at new diagnosis, from a patient treated with antithyroid drugs. The receptors derive from a female donor with Graves disease. The CDR3 runs from the conserved cysteine through the conserved F or W. A D gene is named only where the DNA matches it firmly. Size values are once, few and many counts, or a class for expanded clones, and some rows have none.

clone size	V gene	J gene	CDR3 length	D gene	CDR3 protein	CDR3 DNA
many	TRBV7-8	TRBJ2-5	15	TRBD1	CASSLGRTGQETQYF	TGTGCCAGCAGCTTAGGAAGGACAGGTCAAGAGACCCAGTACTTC
many	TRBV27	TRBJ1-5	18	TRBD1	CASSSIGGQGVVNQPQHF	TGTGCCAGCAGTAGTATCGGCGGACAGGGGGTGGTAAATCAGCCCCAGCATTTT
NA	TRBV20-1	TRBJ2-7	15	TRBD1	CSAITGQGFRYEQYF	TGCAGTGCAATTACGGGACAGGGATTTCGCTACGAGCAGTACTTC
NA	TRBV28	TRBJ1-1	14	NA	CSILPGDLNTEAFF	TGTTCCATCTTGCCTGGTGACTTGAACACTGAAGCTTTCTTT
NA	TRBV11-2	TRBJ2-7	16	TRBD1	CASSLGGGTGAYEQYF	TGTGCCAGCAGCTTAGGGGGCGGGACAGGGGCCTACGAGCAGTACTTC
NA	TRBV12-3/TRBV12-4	TRBJ1-4	16	NA	CASSLAAANPNEKLFF	TGTGCCAGCAGTTTAGCGGCGGCCAACCCTAATGAAAAACTGTTTTTT
many	TRBV5-4	TRBJ1-1	15	NA	CASSLEGHRNTEAFF	TGTGCCAGCAGCTTGGAGGGGCACCGGAACACTGAAGCTTTCTTT
many	TRBV3-1	TRBJ2-2	11	NA	CASSQDRELFF	TGTGCCAGCAGCCAAGATCGGGAGCTGTTTTTT
NA	TRBV6-1	TRBJ2-4	15	NA	CASSPRGTDINIQYF	TGTGCCAGCAGCCCTAGGGGGACGGACATAAACATTCAGTACTTC
many	TRBV20-1	TRBJ1-2	11	NA	CSASSGYGYTF	TGCAGTGCTAGTTCCGGCTATGGCTACACCTTC
many	TRBV12-3/TRBV12-4	TRBJ1-4	13	NA	CASSWASNEKLFF	TGTGCCAGCAGTTGGGCCTCTAATGAAAAACTGTTTTTT
many	TRBV18	TRBJ1-1	14	NA	CASSQADLNTEAFF	TGTGCCAGCTCACAAGCAGACTTGAACACTGAAGCTTTCTTT
many	TRBV12-5	TRBJ2-5	16	TRBD2	CASGRILAGVSETQYF	TGTGCTAGTGGTCGGATATTAGCGGGAGTGAGCGAGACCCAGTACTTC
many	TRBV12-3/TRBV12-4	TRBJ2-5	14	TRBD2	CASRLAGDTETQYF	TGTGCCAGCAGACTAGCGGGAGACACAGAGACCCAGTACTTC
many	TRBV4-3	TRBJ2-2	16	NA	CASSQGSATNTGELFF	TGCGCCAGCAGCCAAGGATCTGCGACGAACACCGGGGAGCTGTTTTTT
many	TRBV5-1	TRBJ1-1	15	TRBD1	CASSSLGDRGAEAFF	TGCGCCAGCAGCTCTCTGGGGGACAGGGGTGCTGAAGCTTTCTTT
NA	TRBV6-1	TRBJ2-2	15	TRBD2	CASSPGTTNAGELFF	TGTGCCAGCAGTCCCGGGACTACTAACGCCGGGGAGCTGTTTTTT
few	TRBV3-1	TRBJ1-1	14	NA	CASSQERMDTEAFF	TGTGCCAGCAGCCAAGAACGGATGGACACTGAAGCTTTCTTT
many	TRBV2	TRBJ2-1	13	NA	CASSSTPGDEQFF	TGTGCCAGCAGCAGCACCCCCGGGGATGAGCAGTTCTTC
many	TRBV4-3	TRBJ1-1	16	TRBD1	CASSQQDRVINTEAFF	TGCGCCAGCAGCCAGCAAGACAGGGTTATCAACACTGAAGCTTTCTTT
NA	TRBV7-9	TRBJ1-1	14	NA	CASSTDGEPFEAFF	TGTGCCAGCAGCACGGACGGAGAACCCTTTGAAGCTTTCTTT
few	TRBV4-1	TRBJ2-1	17	NA	CASSQDLVPNSYNEQFF	TGCGCCAGCAGCCAAGATCTGGTCCCAAACTCTTACAATGAGCAGTTCTTC
many	TRBV12-3/TRBV12-4	TRBJ2-3	18	TRBD2	CASSPLAGGQGRADTQYF	TGTGCCAGCAGTCCCCTAGCGGGAGGGCAGGGGCGAGCAGATACGCAGTATTTT
many	TRBV7-3	TRBJ2-1	14	NA	CASSSWDLANEQFF	TGTGCCAGCAGTTCCTGGGACCTCGCCAATGAGCAGTTCTTC
NA	TRBV7-2	TRBJ2-2	15	NA	CASSENIQGTGELFF	TGTGCCAGCAGTGAAAACATACAGGGCACCGGGGAGCTGTTTTTT
few	TRBV7-8	TRBJ2-7	15	NA	CASSLGAQGTYEQYF	TGTGCCAGCAGCTTAGGGGCACAGGGCACCTACGAGCAGTACTTC
few	TRBV27	TRBJ2-2	16	NA	CASSLWGRANTGELFF	TGTGCCAGCAGCCTCTGGGGTAGGGCGAACACCGGGGAGCTGTTTTTT
NA	TRBV6-1	TRBJ2-3	18	TRBD2	CASIPGLAGRRGTDTQYF	TGTGCCAGCATCCCGGGACTAGCGGGGCGAAGGGGCACAGATACGCAGTATTTT
many	TRBV24-1	TRBJ2-1	16	TRBD2	CATRSRLAGVGNEQFF	TGTGCCACCAGATCCCGGCTAGCGGGAGTCGGCAATGAGCAGTTCTTC